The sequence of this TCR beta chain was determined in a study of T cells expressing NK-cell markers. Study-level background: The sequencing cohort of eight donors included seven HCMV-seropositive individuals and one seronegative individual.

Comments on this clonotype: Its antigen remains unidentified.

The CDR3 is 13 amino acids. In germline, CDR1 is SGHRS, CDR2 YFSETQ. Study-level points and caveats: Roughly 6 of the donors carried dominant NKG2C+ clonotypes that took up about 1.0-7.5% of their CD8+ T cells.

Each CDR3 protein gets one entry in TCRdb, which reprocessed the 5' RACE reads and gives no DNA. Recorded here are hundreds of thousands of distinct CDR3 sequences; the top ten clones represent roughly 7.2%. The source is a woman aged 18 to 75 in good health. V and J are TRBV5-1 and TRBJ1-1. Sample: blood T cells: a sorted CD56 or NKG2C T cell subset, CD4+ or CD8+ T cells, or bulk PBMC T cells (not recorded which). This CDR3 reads CASIGGSNTEAFF. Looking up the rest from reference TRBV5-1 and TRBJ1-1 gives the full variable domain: KAGVTQTPRYLIKTRGQQVTLSCSPISGHRSVSWYQQTPGQGLQFLFEYFSETQRNKGNFPGRFSGRQFSNSRSEMNVSTLELGDSALYLCASIGGSNTEAFFGQGTRLTVV.